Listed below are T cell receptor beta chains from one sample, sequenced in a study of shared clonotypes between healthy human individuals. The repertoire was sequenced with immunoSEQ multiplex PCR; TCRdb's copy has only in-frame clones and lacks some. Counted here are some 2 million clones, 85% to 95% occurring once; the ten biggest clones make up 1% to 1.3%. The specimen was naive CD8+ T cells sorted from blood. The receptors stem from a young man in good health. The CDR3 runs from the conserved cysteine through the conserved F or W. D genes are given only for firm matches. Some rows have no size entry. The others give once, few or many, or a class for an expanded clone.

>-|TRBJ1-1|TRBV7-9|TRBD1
CASSLGQGNNEAFF
TGTGCCAGCAGCTTGGGACAGGGCAATAATGAAGCTTTCTTT
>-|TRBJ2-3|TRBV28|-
CASSFTPGVPRDTQYF
TGTGCCAGCAGTTTTACTCCAGGGGTTCCCCGAGATACGCAGTATTTT
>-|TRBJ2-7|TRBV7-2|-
CASTRTDSYEQYF
TGTGCCAGCACCCGGACAGACTCCTACGAGCAGTACTTC
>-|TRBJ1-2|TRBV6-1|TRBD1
CASSEFQGVVGYTF
TGTGCCAGCAGTGAATTCCAGGGGGTCGTTGGCTACACCTTC
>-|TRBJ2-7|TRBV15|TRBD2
CATSPGTSGYEQYF
TGTGCCACCAGCCCAGGGACTAGCGGCTACGAGCAGTACTTC
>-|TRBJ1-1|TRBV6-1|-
CASRQGPSTEAFF
TGTGCCAGCAGGCAGGGACCATCCACTGAAGCTTTCTTT
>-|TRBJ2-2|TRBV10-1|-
CASSDFRLSDRPNTGELFF
TGCGCCAGCAGTGATTTTCGTTTGTCAGATAGACCGAACACCGGGGAGCTGTTTTTT
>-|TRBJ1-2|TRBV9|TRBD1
CASSLDRSEFWGYTF
TGTGCCAGCAGCTTGGACAGGAGTGAATTTTGGGGCTACACCTTC
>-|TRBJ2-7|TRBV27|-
CASSSASYEQYF
TGTGCCAGCAGCTCGGCCTCCTACGAGCAGTACTTC
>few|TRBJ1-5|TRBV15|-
CATSRDRGYQPQHF
TGTGCCACCAGCAGAGATCGCGGTTATCAGCCCCAGCATTTT
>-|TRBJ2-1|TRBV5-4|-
CASSWGTSPDEQFF
TGTGCCAGCAGCTGGGGGACCTCCCCAGATGAGCAGTTCTTC
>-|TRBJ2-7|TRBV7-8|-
CASSLSYYEQYF
TGTGCCAGCAGCTTATCTTACTACGAGCAGTACTTC
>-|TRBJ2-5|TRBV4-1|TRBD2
CASRPGTSGQETQYF
TGCGCCAGCAGACCTGGGACTAGCGGTCAAGAGACCCAGTACTTC
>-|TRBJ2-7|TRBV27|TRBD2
CASSSPSSGVTYEQYF
TGTGCCAGCAGTTCTCCCTCTAGCGGGGTCACCTACGAGCAGTACTTC
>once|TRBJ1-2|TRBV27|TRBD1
CASRGDSLGYTF
TGTGCCAGCAGAGGGGACAGCTTGGGCTACACCTTC
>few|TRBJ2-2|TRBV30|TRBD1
CAWRLTGGTGELFF
TGTGCCTGGAGGTTGACAGGGGGGACCGGGGAGCTGTTTTTT
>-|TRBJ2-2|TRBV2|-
CASSEGDTMTTFTGELFF
TGTGCCAGCAGTGAAGGGGACACCATGACCACTTTCACCGGGGAGCTGTTTTTT